What follows is one T cell receptor (beta chain) and its context. This entry belongs to a study of blood T cell repertoires in COVID-19. Looking at the study overall: Acute and convalescent COVID-19 specimens originated in the United States, Italy and Spain. The cDNA or gDNA used as material had been derived from T cells, B-cell-depleted T cells, or PBMCs.

How the authors handled the data: Reference gene primer amplification gave estimated nucleated cell counts. Repertoires were generated with immunoSEQ multiplex PCR, while TCRdb's copy carries only in-frame clones and drops some. The DNA gave D and trimming, while V, J and clone size come from that table. The sample gives 290,000 or so clones, approximately 86% of which show up once; 1.3% is in the top ten. Sequencing input: peripheral blood. The source is a man between 70 and 80 years old with acute or convalescent COVID-19.

The CDR3 nucleotides read TGTGCCAGTAGTATAATGGACAGGGGCAATCAGCCCCAGCATTTT. Encoded protein: CASSIMDRGNQPQHF. The chain has TRBV19 and TRBJ1-5; 8 positions agree with TRBD1. CDR1 LNHDA and CDR2 SQIVND come from the germline V gene (reference sequence). The CDR3 has 15 amino acids. V lost 2 bases, J lost 2 bases, and 2 bases stayed unmatched.